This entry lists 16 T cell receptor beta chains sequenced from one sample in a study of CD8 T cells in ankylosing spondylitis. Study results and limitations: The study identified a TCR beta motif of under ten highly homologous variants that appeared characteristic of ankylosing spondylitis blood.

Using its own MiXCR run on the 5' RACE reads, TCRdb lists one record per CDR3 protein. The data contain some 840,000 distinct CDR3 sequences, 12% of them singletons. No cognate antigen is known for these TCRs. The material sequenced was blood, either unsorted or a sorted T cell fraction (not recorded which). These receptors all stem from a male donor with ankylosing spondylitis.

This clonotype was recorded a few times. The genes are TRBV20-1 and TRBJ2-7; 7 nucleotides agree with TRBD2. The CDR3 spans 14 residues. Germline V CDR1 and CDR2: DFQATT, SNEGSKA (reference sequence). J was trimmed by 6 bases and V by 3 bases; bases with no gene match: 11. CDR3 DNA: TGCAGTGCTAGGCAGCGGGACCCCATAGGCGAGCAGTACTTC. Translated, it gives CSARQRDPIGEQYF.

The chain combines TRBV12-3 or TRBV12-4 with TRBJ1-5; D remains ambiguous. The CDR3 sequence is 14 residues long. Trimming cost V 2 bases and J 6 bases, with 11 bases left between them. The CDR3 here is CASSLLGSGQPQHF. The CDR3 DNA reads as TGTGCCAGCAGTTTACTGGGGAGCGGTCAGCCCCAGCATTTT.

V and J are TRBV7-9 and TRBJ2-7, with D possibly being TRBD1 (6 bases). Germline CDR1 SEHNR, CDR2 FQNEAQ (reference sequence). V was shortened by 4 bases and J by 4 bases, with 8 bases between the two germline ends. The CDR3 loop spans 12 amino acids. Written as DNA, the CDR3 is TGTGCCAGCAGCTCAGGGGAGTACGAGCAGTACTTC. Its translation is CASSSGEYEQYF.

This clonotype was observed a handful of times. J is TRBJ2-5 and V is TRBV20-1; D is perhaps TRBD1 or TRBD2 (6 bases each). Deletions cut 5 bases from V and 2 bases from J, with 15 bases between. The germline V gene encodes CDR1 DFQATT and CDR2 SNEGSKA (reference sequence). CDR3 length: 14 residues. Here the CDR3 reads CSAPRPGAQETQYF. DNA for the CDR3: TGCAGTGCTCCTCGGCCGGGGGCTCAAGAGACCCAGTACTTC.

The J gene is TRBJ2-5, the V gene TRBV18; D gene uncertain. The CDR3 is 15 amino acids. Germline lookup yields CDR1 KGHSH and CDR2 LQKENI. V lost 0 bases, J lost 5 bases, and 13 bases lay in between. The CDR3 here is CASSPPAFQLETQYF. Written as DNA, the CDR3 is TGTGCCAGCTCACCACCGGCGTTCCAGCTTGAGACCCAGTACTTC.

CDR3 sequence (DNA): TGTGCCAGCAGTAGACCTCGGCTAGCGGGCGTCGAGCAGTACTTC. This gives the protein CASSRPRLAGVEQYF. V and J are TRBV6-1 and TRBJ2-7; 8 bases map to TRBD2. V gave up 5 bases and J gave up 6 bases; unmatched junction bases: 12. Germline loops: CDR1 MNHNS, CDR2 SASEGT. The CDR3 length is 15 residues.

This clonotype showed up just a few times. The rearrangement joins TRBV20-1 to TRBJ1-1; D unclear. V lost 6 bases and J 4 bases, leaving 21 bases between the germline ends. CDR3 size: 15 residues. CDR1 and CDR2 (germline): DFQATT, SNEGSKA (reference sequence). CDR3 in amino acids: CSANVWNQESTEAFF. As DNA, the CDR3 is TGCAGTGCAAATGTATGGAATCAGGAGAGCACTGAAGCTTTCTTT.

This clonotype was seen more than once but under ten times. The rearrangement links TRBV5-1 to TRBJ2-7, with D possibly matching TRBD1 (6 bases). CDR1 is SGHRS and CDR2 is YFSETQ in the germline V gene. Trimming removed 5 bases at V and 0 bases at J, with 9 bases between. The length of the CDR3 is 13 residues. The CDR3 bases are TGCGCCAGCAGGGGGGACAACTCCTACGAGCAGTACTTC. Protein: CASRGDNSYEQYF.

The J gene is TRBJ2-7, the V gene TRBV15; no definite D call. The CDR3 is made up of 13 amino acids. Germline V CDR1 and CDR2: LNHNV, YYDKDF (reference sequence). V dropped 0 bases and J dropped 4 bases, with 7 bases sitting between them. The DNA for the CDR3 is TGTGCCACCAGCAGAGATCCCTGGTACGAGCAGTACTTC. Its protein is CATSRDPWYEQYF.

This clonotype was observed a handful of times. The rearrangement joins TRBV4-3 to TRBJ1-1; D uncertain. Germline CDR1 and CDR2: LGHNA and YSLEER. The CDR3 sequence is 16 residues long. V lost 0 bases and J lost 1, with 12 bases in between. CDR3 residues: CASSQESSLKNTEAFF. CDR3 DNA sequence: TGCGCCAGCAGCCAAGAGTCAAGCCTAAAGAACACTGAAGCTTTCTTT.

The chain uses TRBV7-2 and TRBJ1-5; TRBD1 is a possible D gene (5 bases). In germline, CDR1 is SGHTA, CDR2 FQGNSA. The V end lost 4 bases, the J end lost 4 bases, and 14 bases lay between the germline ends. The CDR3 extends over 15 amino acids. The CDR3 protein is CASSYGAVGNQPQHF. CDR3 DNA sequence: TGTGCCAGCAGCTATGGGGCGGTGGGGAATCAGCCCCAGCATTTT.

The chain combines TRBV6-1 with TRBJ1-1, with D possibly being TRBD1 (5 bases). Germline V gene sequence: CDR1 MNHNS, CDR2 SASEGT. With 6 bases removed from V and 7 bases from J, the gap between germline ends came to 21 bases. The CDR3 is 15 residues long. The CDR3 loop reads CASRRTDSWRFEAFF. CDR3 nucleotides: TGTGCCAGCAGGCGGACCGACAGTTGGAGGTTTGAAGCTTTCTTT.

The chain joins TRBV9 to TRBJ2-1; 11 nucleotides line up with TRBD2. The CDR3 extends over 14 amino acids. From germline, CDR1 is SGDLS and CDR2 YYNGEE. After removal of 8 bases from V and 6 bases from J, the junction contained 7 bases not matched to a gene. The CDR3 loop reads CASYPGTSGNEQFF. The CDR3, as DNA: TGTGCCAGTTATCCCGGGACTAGCGGCAATGAGCAGTTCTTC.

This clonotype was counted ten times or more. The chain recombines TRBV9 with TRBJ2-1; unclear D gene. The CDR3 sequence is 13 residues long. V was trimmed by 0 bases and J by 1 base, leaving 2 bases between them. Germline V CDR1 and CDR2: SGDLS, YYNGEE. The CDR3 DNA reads TGTGCCAGCAGCGTAGGGTCCTACAATGAGCAGTTCTTC. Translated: CASSVGSYNEQFF.

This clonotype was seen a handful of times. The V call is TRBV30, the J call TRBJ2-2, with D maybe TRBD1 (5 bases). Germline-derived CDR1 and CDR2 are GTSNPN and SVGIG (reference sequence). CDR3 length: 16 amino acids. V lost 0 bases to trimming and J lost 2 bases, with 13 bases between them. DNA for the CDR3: TGTGCCTGGAGTGTCGGAAGAACAGGCAACACCGGGGAGCTGTTTTTT. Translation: CAWSVGRTGNTGELFF.

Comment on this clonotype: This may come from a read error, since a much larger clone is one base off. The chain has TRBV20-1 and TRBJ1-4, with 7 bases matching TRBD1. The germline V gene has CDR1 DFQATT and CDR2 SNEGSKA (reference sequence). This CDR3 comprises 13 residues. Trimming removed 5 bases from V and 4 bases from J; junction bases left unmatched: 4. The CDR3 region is CSAATGVNEKLFF. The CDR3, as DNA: TGCAGTGCTGCCACAGGGGTTAATGAAAAACTGTTTTTT.